A single sample gave rise to the 3 T cell receptor beta chains below, sequenced in a study of blood T cell repertoires in COVID-19. Some clones are missing from TCRdb's copy, which holds only in-frame ones; the method was immunoSEQ multiplex PCR. This repertoire shows 120,000 to 150,000 clones, 84% found once; its top ten account for about 5.8%. Sequenced sample: PBMCs or T cells enriched from blood (not recorded which). The receptors shown here come from a woman aged 50 to 60 who had been exposed to COVID-19.

The J gene is TRBJ2-6, the V gene TRBV5-1, with no clear D. V was pared by 9 bases and J by 0 bases, with 10 bases between. The germline gives CDR1 SGHRS, CDR2 YFSETQ. CDR3 size: 14 residues. The CDR3 DNA reads as TGCGCCACCAAACAAAACTCTGGGGCCAACGTCCTGACTTTC. Encoded protein: CATKQNSGANVLTF.

This rearrangement joins TRBV4-2 to TRBJ1-6, with D perhaps matching TRBD1 (5 bases). V dropped 1 base and J dropped 7 bases, with 11 bases sitting between them. The V gene's germline CDR1 is LGHNA and CDR2 YNFKEQ. The CDR3 consists of 15 residues. CDR3 protein: CASSQGGQVNSPLHF. Written as DNA, the CDR3 is TGTGCCAGCAGCCAAGGGGGCCAGGTCAATTCACCCCTCCACTTT.

V usage is TRBV5-6 and J usage is TRBJ2-7; 8 positions match TRBD2. The V gene end was trimmed by 3 bases and the J gene end by 4 bases; junction bases not matched to a gene: 6. CDR1 is SGHDT and CDR2 is YYEEEE in the germline V gene. CDR3 length: 14 residues. DNA of the CDR3: TGTGCCAGCAGCTGGGGGACTAGACGTTACGAGCAGTACTTC. Protein product: CASSWGTRRYEQYF. Filled out from reference TRBV5-6 and TRBJ2-7, the complete variable domain reads DAGVTQSPTHLIKTRGQQVTLRCSPKSGHDTVSWYQQALGQGPQFIFQYYEEEERQRGNFPDRFSGHQFPNYSSELNVNALLLGDSALYLCASSWGTRRYEQYFGPGTRLTVT.